This T cell receptor (beta chain) was observed in a study of T cells in localized non-small cell lung cancer. Overall study results and limits: Maximal T cell clonality occurred in uninvolved adjacent lung, with tumor ranking below it. Longer overall survival accompanied higher blood T cell density. In adjacent lung appeared a median around 59 of the top 100 tumor clones.

V was cut by 4 bases and J by 2 bases, with 10 bases left in between. CDR3 size: 14 residues. CDR1 and CDR2 from the germline V gene are KGHSH and LQKENI. On this clone itself: What it recognizes is unknown.

Sequencing was performed with immunoSEQ multiplex PCR; in TCRdb, only in-frame clones are kept and a portion is missing. Of 40,000 to 65,000 clones in the sample, 85% to 90% were seen once. This rearrangement joins TRBV18 to TRBJ2-3; a weak D match, TRBD2 (6 bases). Sequenced material: PBMCs, taken before any cancer treatment. The clonotype comes from a female donor with stage II lung adenocarcinoma. The CDR3 coding sequence is TGTGCCAGCTCACGGACTATAGACACAGATACGCAGTATTTT. This translates into CASSRTIDTDTQYF.